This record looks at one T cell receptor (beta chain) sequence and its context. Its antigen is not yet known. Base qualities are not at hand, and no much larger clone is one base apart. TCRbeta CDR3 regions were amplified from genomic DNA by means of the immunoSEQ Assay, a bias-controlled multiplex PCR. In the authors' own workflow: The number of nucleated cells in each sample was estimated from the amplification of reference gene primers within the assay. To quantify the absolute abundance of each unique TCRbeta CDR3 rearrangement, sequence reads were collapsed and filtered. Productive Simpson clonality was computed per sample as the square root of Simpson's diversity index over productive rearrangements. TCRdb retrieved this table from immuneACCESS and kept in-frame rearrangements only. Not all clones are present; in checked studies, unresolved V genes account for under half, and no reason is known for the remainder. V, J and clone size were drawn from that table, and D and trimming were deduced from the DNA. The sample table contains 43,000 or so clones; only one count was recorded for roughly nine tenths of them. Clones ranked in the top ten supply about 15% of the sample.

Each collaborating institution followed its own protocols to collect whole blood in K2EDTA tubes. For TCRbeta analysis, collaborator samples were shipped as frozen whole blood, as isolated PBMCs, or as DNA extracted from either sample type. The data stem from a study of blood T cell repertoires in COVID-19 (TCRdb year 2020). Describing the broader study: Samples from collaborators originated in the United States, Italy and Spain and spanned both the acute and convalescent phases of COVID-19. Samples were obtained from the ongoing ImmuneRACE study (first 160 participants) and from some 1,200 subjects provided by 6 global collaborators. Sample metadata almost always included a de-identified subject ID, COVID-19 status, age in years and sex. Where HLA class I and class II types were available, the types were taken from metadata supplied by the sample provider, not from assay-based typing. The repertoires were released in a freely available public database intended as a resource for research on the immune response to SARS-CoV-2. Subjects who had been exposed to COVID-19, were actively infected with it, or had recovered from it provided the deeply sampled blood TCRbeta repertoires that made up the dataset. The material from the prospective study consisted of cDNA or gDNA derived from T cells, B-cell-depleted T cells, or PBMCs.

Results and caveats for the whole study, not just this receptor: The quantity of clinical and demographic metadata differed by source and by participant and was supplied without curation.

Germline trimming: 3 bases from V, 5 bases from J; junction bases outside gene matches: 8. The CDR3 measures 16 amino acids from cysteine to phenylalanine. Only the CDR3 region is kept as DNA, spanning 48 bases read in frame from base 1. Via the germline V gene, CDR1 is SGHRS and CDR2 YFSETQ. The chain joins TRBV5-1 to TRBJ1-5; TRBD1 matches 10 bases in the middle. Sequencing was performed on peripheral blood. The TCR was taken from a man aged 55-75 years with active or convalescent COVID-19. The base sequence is TGCGCCAGCAGCTGGGGGGACAGGGGTGGCGATCAGCCCCAGCATTTT. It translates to CASSWGDRGGDQPQHF.